A single sample is the source of the 13 T cell receptor beta chains below, sequenced in a study of cytomegalovirus exposure and HLA in healthy donors. Here immunoSEQ multiplex PCR was the method, and the copy in TCRdb shows in-frame clones only, minus some. The table shows about 56,000 clones, with more than 80% occurring only once. What was sequenced was PBMCs. Source of these receptors: a man in his late teens or twenties in good health and CMV-seronegative.

The rearrangement links TRBV6-6 to TRBJ2-7; the match to TRBD1 covers 7 bases. V trimming: 0 bases; J trimming: 3 bases; junction bases outside the gene matches: 5. The CDR3 totals 15 residues. Germline-derived CDR1 and CDR2 are MNHNY and SVGAGI (reference sequence). CDR3 bases: TGTGCCAGCAGTTACTCGGGGACAGCTGACTACGAGCAGTACTTC. Translation gives CASSYSGTADYEQYF.

The chain carries TRBV4-1 and TRBJ2-7; 10 bases agree with TRBD2. Germline V gene lookup returns CDR1 MGHRA and CDR2 YSYEKL. The CDR3 length is 15 residues. V lost 4 bases and J lost 2; bases outside the gene matches: 5. CDR3 loop: CASSRTSGHAYEQYF. In nucleotides, the CDR3 is TGCGCCAGCAGCCGGACTAGCGGTCATGCCTACGAGCAGTACTTC.

V gene TRBV4-3 combines with J gene TRBJ2-7, with D perhaps matching TRBD2 (5 bases). Germline CDR1 is LGHNA and CDR2 is YSLEER. The CDR3 runs to 14 residues. Between the trimmed V and J ends, which lost 4 bases and 6 bases, there was a span of 16 bases. CDR3 sequence (DNA): TGCGCCAGCAGCCGGAGGCTAGGATCCGTCGAGCAGTACTTC. Its translation: CASSRRLGSVEQYF.

The gene calls are TRBV18 and TRBJ2-4; 9 bases agree with TRBD1. Looked up from germline, CDR1 is KGHSH and CDR2 is LQKENI. Trimming removed 0 bases from V and 1 base from J; junction bases left unmatched: 7. The CDR3 is 18 amino acids. The chain's CDR3 is CASSPPVGQGRAKNIQYF. CDR3 DNA: TGTGCCAGCTCACCACCCGTGGGACAGGGAAGGGCCAAAAACATTCAGTACTTC.

Worth noting for this clone: The same CDR3 is also encoded by other DNA sequences in this sample. The chain joins TRBV28 to TRBJ2-7; 11 bases are a match to TRBD2. Looked up from germline, CDR1 is MDHEN and CDR2 is SYDVKM. J was trimmed by 3 bases and V by 5 bases; bases with no gene match: 3. The length of the CDR3 is 14 residues. The CDR3 sequence: CASSPGTSGYEQYF. The CDR3 DNA reads as TGTGCCAGCAGTCCCGGGACTAGCGGCTACGAGCAGTACTTC.

This chain joins TRBV7-6 and TRBJ2-1; D gene uncertain. CDR3 size: 12 residues. The V end was cut by 4 bases, the J end by 10 bases, with 11 bases between. Germline CDR1 SGHVS, CDR2 FNYEAQ. The CDR3 region is CASSSRPGEQFF. The CDR3 DNA sequence: TGTGCCAGCAGCTCACGCCCCGGGGAGCAGTTCTTC.

This chain uses TRBV7-3 with TRBJ2-5, with TRBD2 matching over 12 bases. The V and J ends lost 4 bases and 5 bases, in that order; junction bases with no gene match: 5. This CDR3 has 15 residues. Germline values: CDR1 SGHTA, CDR2 FQGTGA. The CDR3 DNA reads as TGTGCCAGCAGCTCCAGACTAGCGGGAGTCGAGACCCAGTACTTC. Translation: CASSSRLAGVETQYF.

This clone came up once. V and J are TRBV19 and TRBJ2-1, with D possibly TRBD2 on 5 matching bases. V was clipped by 5 bases and J by 0 bases, with 11 bases between them. The germline gives CDR1 LNHDA, CDR2 SQIVND (reference sequence). The CDR3 consists of 15 residues. CDR3 in amino acids: CASSASRDSYNEQFF. The DNA for the CDR3 is TGTGCCAGTAGTGCGTCACGGGACTCCTACAATGAGCAGTTCTTC.

The table lists this clone with a count of one. DNA for the CDR3: TGTGCCAGCAGCCGACTAGGTGGGGGGGGGTTGATGACTGAAGCTTTCTTT. Encoded protein: CASSRLGGGGLMTEAFF. This sequence joins TRBV7-6 and TRBJ1-1; a possible D gene is TRBD1 (5 bases). Germline values: CDR1 SGHVS, CDR2 FNYEAQ. V shed 5 bases and J shed 5 bases, with 24 bases lying between them. The length of the CDR3 is 17 residues.

This clone came up once. The chain uses TRBV5-5 and TRBJ2-2; perhaps TRBD1 as D (6 bases). The CDR3 has 15 amino acids. Trimming removed 1 base at V and 4 bases at J, with 11 bases between. Germline V gene sequence: CDR1 SGHKS, CDR2 YYEKEE (reference sequence). This CDR3 reads CASSLNRVATGELFF. CDR3 DNA: TGTGCCAGCAGCTTGAACAGGGTAGCCACCGGGGAGCTGTTTTTT.

This clone was seen more than once but under ten times. The rearrangement joins TRBV27 to TRBJ2-1; TRBD2 aligns across 11 bases. After removal of 2 bases from V and 4 bases from J, the junction contained 4 bases not matched to a gene. Germline V gene lookup returns CDR1 MNHEY and CDR2 SMNVEV (reference sequence). This CDR3 spans 16 amino acids. CDR3 sequence (DNA): TGTGCCAGCAGTTTAGCGAGACTAGCGGGATACAATGAGCAGTTCTTC. Its protein is CASSLARLAGYNEQFF.

This rearrangement joins TRBV6-5 to TRBJ2-1; D is perhaps TRBD2 (6 bases). Germline V gives CDR1 MNHEY, CDR2 SVGAGI. The CDR3 is 14 amino acids. V was shortened by 2 bases and J by 3 bases, with 8 bases between the two germline ends. This CDR3 reads CASSYASVYNEQFF. In DNA, the CDR3 is TGTGCCAGCAGTTACGCTAGCGTCTACAATGAGCAGTTCTTC.

V usage is TRBV7-9 and J usage is TRBJ2-5; D ambiguous. Germline assignment: CDR1 SEHNR and CDR2 FQNEAQ (reference sequence). The V gene lost 9 bases and the J gene lost 1 base, with 21 bases spanning the gap. The CDR3 sequence is 16 residues long. In DNA, the CDR3 is TGTGCCAGTTTTTTCAAGAAGACGCGACTCCAAGAGACCCAGTACTTC. Protein product: CASFFKKTRLQETQYF. Looking up the rest from reference TRBV7-9 and TRBJ2-5 gives the full variable domain: DTGVSQNPRHKITKRGQNVTFRCDPISEHNRLYWYRQTLGQGPEFLTYFQNEAQLEKSRLLSDRFSAERPKGSFSTLEIQRTEQGDSAMYLCASFFKKTRLQETQYFGPGTRLLVL.